This TCR beta chain was captured in a study of PD-L1 blockade in urothelial cancer. Study-wide context: Researchers looked at the blood 3 weeks (second dose) and 6 weeks after treatment began. Counts from blood samples showed a median of roughly 130,000 T cells.

Germline lookup yields CDR1 MDHEN and CDR2 SYDVKM. CDR3 length equals 19 residues. J was trimmed by 0 bases and V by 6 bases; bases with no gene match: 16. Study-wide findings and caveats: Below-median pretreatment blood TCR clonality was a predictor of better survival.

The time point was: pretreatment peripheral blood. Each patient gave between 1 and 8 samples, pretreatment and on-treatment. Concerning this clone: The antigen is unknown.

The assay was immunoSEQ multiplex PCR, and TCRdb's table has in-frame clones only and misses some. The table has fewer than 75,000 clones, 75% to 90% seen once; the top ten hold approximately 5%. The chain combines TRBV28 with TRBJ1-5; 8 bases are a match to TRBD1. Sequencing was performed on PBMCs, taken around atezolizumab (anti-PD-L1) treatment. This receptor was identified in an older man with urothelial cancer. The chain's CDR3 is CASRIPTGATLNSNQPQHF. In DNA, the CDR3 is TGTGCCAGCAGAATCCCGACAGGGGCAACCTTAAATAGCAATCAGCCCCAGCATTTT.